The rows below give T cell receptor beta chains drawn from one sample of a study of post-analysis software for immune sequencing data. MiXCR, applied by TCRdb to the PCR reads, yields one record per CDR3 protein. The sample comprises about 680,000 distinct CDR3 sequences, around 60% of which are singletons, and approximately 10% rests with the top ten. Sequenced: blood. These receptors came from a girl aged 2 to 9 with multiple sclerosis. Each CDR3 is given without its conserved first and last residue. The order of the fields is CDR3 protein, V gene, J gene.

ASSEGQPYEQY,TRBV7-6,TRBJ2-7
ASSQEGGIRAYEQY,TRBV14,TRBJ2-7
SVRTSRRASEQF,TRBV29-1,TRBJ2-1
ASRPRTALYEETQY,TRBV7-9,TRBJ2-5
ASSQTGLGAF,TRBV14,TRBJ1-1
ASSQEGRGINGYT,TRBV4-1,TRBJ1-2
ASKVGLALKTQY,TRBV2,TRBJ2-5
AITGQGSSYNEQF,TRBV10-3,TRBJ2-1
SVANYSGANVLT,TRBV29-1,TRBJ2-6
SVPGTGGNQPQH,TRBV20-1,TRBJ1-5
ASSLGFGRDHHEQY,TRBV7-9,NA
ASSLGNPPYNEQI,TRBV7-6,TRBJ2-1
ARMFRENTGELF,TRBV6-1,TRBJ2-2
ASSLSRGEYNEQF,TRBV7-6,TRBJ2-1
ASSPTPSTDTQY,TRBV18,TRBJ2-3
SVESRPGSTEAF,TRBV29-1,TRBJ1-1
ASSHPGQTNEKLF,TRBV4-2,TRBJ1-4
ASSLGTGVSYGYT,TRBV7-9,TRBJ1-2
ASSLWASSNGETQY,TRBV11-2,TRBJ2-5
ASSPSGTPYEQY,TRBV7-3,TRBJ2-7
SATSAVTNYGYT,TRBV20-1,TRBJ1-2
ASSVAGTGAGETQY,TRBV9,TRBJ2-5